The 14 T cell receptor beta chains below all came from one sample that was sequenced in a study of cytomegalovirus exposure and HLA in healthy donors. PCR was performed using 60 Vbeta and 13 Jbeta primers. Assay used: immunoSEQ multiplex PCR; TCRdb lists only in-frame clones, some missing. Its listing shows some 40,000 clones. Sequencing input: PBMCs. These receptors came from a human donor in good health.

This chain links TRBV5-6 with TRBJ2-3; tentatively, D is TRBD2 (5 bases). V lost 3 bases, J lost 1 base, and 6 bases lay in between. Germline values: CDR1 SGHDT, CDR2 YYEEEE. CDR3 size: 13 residues. The CDR3 DNA reads TGTGCCAGCAGCTGGCGGGGCACAGATACGCAGTATTTT. Protein: CASSWRGTDTQYF.

J is TRBJ1-5 and V is TRBV13; D unclear. The CDR3 is 13 amino acids. Trimming took 0 bases from V and 6 from J, leaving 6 bases between them. Per the germline V gene, CDR1 is PRHDT and CDR2 is FYEKMQ (reference sequence). The CDR3 here is CASSLGPGQPQHF. The DNA for the CDR3 is TGTGCCAGCAGCTTAGGTCCAGGTCAGCCCCAGCATTTT.

The chain couples TRBV18 to TRBJ1-2; D not certain. This CDR3 is 13 amino acids long. Germline assignment: CDR1 KGHSH and CDR2 LQKENI. The ends were cut back, 6 bases at V and 8 bases at J, with 16 bases in the middle. CDR3 bases: TGTGCCAGCTCCTCCGAACGGTACAGCGGCTACACCTTC. Translation gives CASSSERYSGYTF.

This rearrangement joins TRBV7-2 to TRBJ2-5, with D possibly being TRBD2 (7 bases). This CDR3 has 15 amino acids. The V and J ends lost 10 bases and 3 bases respectively, with 21 bases between them. Germline V gene data show CDR1 as SGHTA and CDR2 as FQGNSA. For the CDR3, the DNA is TGTGCCACCCAAGGGGGGGGTGGACGAGAAGAGACCCAGTACTTC. This codes for CATQGGGGREETQYF.

The chain combines TRBV9 with TRBJ2-1; D is ambiguous. The V gene's germline CDR1 is SGDLS and CDR2 YYNGEE. The CDR3 has 15 residues. V dropped 0 bases and J dropped 5 bases, with 12 bases sitting between them. The CDR3 sequence is CASSVEPQPDNEQFF. As DNA, the CDR3 is TGTGCCAGCAGCGTAGAGCCGCAACCCGACAATGAGCAGTTCTTC.

The V and J genes are TRBV5-5 and TRBJ1-1, with D unresolved. Per the germline V gene, CDR1 is SGHKS and CDR2 is YYEKEE (reference sequence). The CDR3 has 14 amino acids. V gave up 1 base and J gave up 1 base, with 8 bases separating them. In DNA, the CDR3 is TGTGCCAGCAGCTTGTTCCGGTCGAACACTGAAGCTTTCTTT. The encoded protein is CASSLFRSNTEAFF.

The chain's CDR3 is CASSSSGGYGYTF. The CDR3, as DNA: TGTGCCAGTAGTTCCTCAGGGGGCTATGGCTACACCTTC. The chain combines TRBV19 with TRBJ1-2, with 7 nucleotides matching TRBD1. The CDR3 is made up of 13 amino acids. The germline V gene encodes CDR1 LNHDA and CDR2 SQIVND (reference sequence). The ends lost 5 bases at V and 4 bases at J; junction bases unmatched: 4.

The chain couples TRBV19 to TRBJ1-4; unclear D gene. There are 13 residues in the CDR3. Trimming took 2 bases from V and 3 from J, leaving 4 bases between them. From germline, CDR1 is LNHDA and CDR2 SQIVND (reference sequence). Written as DNA, the CDR3 is TGTGCCAGTAGTATACCTCCTAATGAAAAACTGTTTTTT. Its protein product is CASSIPPNEKLFF.

V gene TRBV11-2 combines with J gene TRBJ2-7; 10 bases line up with TRBD1. The CDR3 length is 15 residues. The trim removed 5 bases at V and 3 bases at J, leaving 7 bases unmatched. The germline V gene encodes CDR1 SGHAT and CDR2 FQNNGV. CDR3 loop: CASSPLGTGVYEQYF. The CDR3 nucleotides are TGTGCCAGCAGCCCCCTTGGGACAGGGGTCTACGAGCAGTACTTC.

The J gene is TRBJ1-1, the V gene TRBV15; 8 bases align to TRBD1. CDR1 is LNHNV and CDR2 is YYDKDF in the germline V gene (reference sequence). The CDR3 has 16 residues. The V gene end was trimmed by 3 bases and the J gene end by 3 bases; junction bases not matched to a gene: 9. CDR3 sequence: CATSRAYQGADTEAFF. The CDR3 bases are TGTGCCACCAGCAGGGCATATCAGGGGGCAGACACTGAAGCTTTCTTT.

Comments on this clone: Compared with germline, one end of the junction differs, possibly owing to a read error. The chain combines TRBV5-1 with TRBJ1-5; 9 positions agree with TRBD1. The germline V gene encodes CDR1 SGHRS and CDR2 YFSETQ. The CDR3 length is 15 residues. CDR3 sequence reads: CASSLDGTGNRPQHF. For the CDR3, the DNA is TGCGCCAGCAGCTTGGATGGGACAGGGAATCGGCCCCAGCATTTT. The variable domain in full, with the rest retrieved from reference TRBV5-1 and TRBJ1-5, is KAGVTQTPRYLIKTRGQQVTLSCSPISGHRSVSWYQQTPGQGLQFLFEYFSETQRNKGNFPGRFSGRQFSNSRSEMNVSTLELGDSALYLCASSLDGTGNRPQHFGDGTRLSIL.

The rearrangement links TRBV5-1 to TRBJ2-3; D perhaps matches TRBD2 (5 bases). V was cut by 0 bases and J by 4 bases, with 15 bases left in between. Germline assignment: CDR1 SGHRS and CDR2 YFSETQ. There are 16 residues in the CDR3. CDR3 nucleotides: TGCGCCAGCAGCTTGGGAGGCCGTGGACTGGCAGATACGCAGTATTTT. Translation: CASSLGGRGLADTQYF.

J is TRBJ1-2 and V is TRBV5-6, with a weak D call TRBD1 (5 bases). The CDR3 has 13 residues. V was pared by 0 bases and J by 8 bases, with 11 bases between. Germline CDR1 SGHDT, CDR2 YYEEEE. The CDR3 coding sequence is TGTGCCAGCAGCTTGGCCAGGGTAGGAGGCTACACCTTC. It translates to CASSLARVGGYTF.

This chain uses TRBV7-2 with TRBJ1-1, with 8 positions matching TRBD1. CDR1 is SGHTA, CDR2 FQGNSA, per germline. The J segment lost 4 bases and the V segment lost 6 bases, leaving 4 bases of the junction unmatched. The CDR3 is 13 amino acids. The CDR3 protein is CASSLQGGTEAFF. The CDR3 region has the DNA TGTGCCAGCAGTTTACAGGGGGGCACTGAAGCTTTCTTT.